The 30 T cell receptor beta chains below come from one sample, sequenced in a study of T cell responses to AZD1222 COVID-19 vaccine. Clones were sequenced by immunoSEQ multiplex PCR, and TCRdb holds only the in-frame ones, with some missing. The sample lists some 120,000 clones; about nine tenths were seen once. The sequences come from peripheral blood, collected on day 0 of AZD1222 vaccination. Source of these receptors: an adult in good health.

The chain couples TRBV7-9 to TRBJ2-1; D remains unclear. V was shortened by 8 bases and J by 2 bases, with 10 bases between the two germline ends. The germline CDR1 and CDR2 sequences are SEHNR and FQNEAQ (reference sequence). The CDR3 runs to 13 residues. CDR3 in DNA: TGTGCCAGCTGCGAGGACGCCTACAATGAGCAGTTCTTC. Translation: CASCEDAYNEQFF.

V usage is TRBV5-1 and J usage is TRBJ2-3; no clear D gene. CDR1 SGHRS and CDR2 YFSETQ come from the germline V gene. This CDR3 region has 14 residues. Trimming removed 4 bases from V and 0 bases from J, with 9 bases in between. The CDR3 DNA follows: TGCGCCAGCAGCCCACTGGCTAGCACAGATACGCAGTATTTT. Translating it yields CASSPLASTDTQYF.

This clone was counted at least ten times. The sample contains more than one DNA sequence encoding this CDR3. The chain uses TRBV6-2 or TRBV6-3 and TRBJ1-1, with D perhaps matching TRBD1 (5 bases). Trimming pared 0 bases from V and 4 bases from J, leaving 6 bases between. The CDR3 totals 13 residues. CDR1 is MNHEY, CDR2 SVGEGT, per germline. Here the CDR3 DNA reads TGTGCCAGCAGTTACTCGGGGGGCACTGAAGCTTTCTTT. Protein: CASSYSGGTEAFF.

This clone has only one observation. In nucleotides, the CDR3 is TGTGCCAGCAGCCAAGACCTAAATAGCAATCAGCCCCAGCATTTT. This sequence encodes CASSQDLNSNQPQHF. The V call is TRBV3-1 (or the pseudogene TRBV3-2), the J call TRBJ1-5; D is uncertain. The CDR3 covers 15 residues. V was clipped by 0 bases and J by 0 bases, with 6 bases between them. Per the germline V gene, CDR1 is LGHDT and CDR2 is YNNKEL (reference sequence).

This clone has a single count. This chain joins TRBV12-3 or TRBV12-4 and TRBJ2-5; D remains unclear. CDR3 size: 12 residues. V gave up 5 bases and J gave up 4 bases, with 8 bases separating them. In DNA, the CDR3 is TGTGCCAGCAGTAGAGATGTAGAGACCCAGTACTTC. Its translation is CASSRDVETQYF.

The chain carries TRBV27 and TRBJ1-4, with unresolved D. CDR1 is MNHEY, CDR2 SMNVEV, per germline (reference sequence). V lost 3 bases to trimming and J lost 8 bases, with 10 bases between them. The length of the CDR3 is 13 residues. The CDR3 loop reads CASSFQGREKLFF. The CDR3 DNA sequence: TGTGCCAGCAGTTTTCAAGGTCGAGAAAAACTGTTTTTT.

J is TRBJ2-1 and V is TRBV3-1 (or the pseudogene TRBV3-2); D remains unclear. The V gene lost 1 base and the J gene lost 5 bases, with 9 bases spanning the gap. Germline V lookup: CDR1 LGHDT, CDR2 YNNKEL (reference sequence). CDR3 length: 14 amino acids. This CDR3 is CASSQARRNNEQFF. The CDR3 bases are TGTGCCAGCAGCCAAGCGAGGCGGAACAATGAGCAGTTCTTC.

The J gene is TRBJ2-1, the V gene TRBV10-1; D perhaps matches TRBD2 (6 bases). Per germline, CDR1 WNHNN and CDR2 SYGVQD (reference sequence). The ends were cut back, 3 bases at V and 7 bases at J, with 13 bases in the middle. This CDR3 comprises 14 residues. Written as DNA, the CDR3 is TGCGCCAGCAGTGAAGGGACGGCGGGGAATGAGCAGTTCTTC. As protein: CASSEGTAGNEQFF.

There are a few counts of this clone. The rearrangement joins TRBV29-1 to TRBJ1-2, with 8 bases matching TRBD1. The CDR3 contains 11 residues. Germline V lookup: CDR1 SQVTM, CDR2 ANQGSEA. With V trimmed by 7 bases and J by 5 bases, 3 bases remained unmatched. CDR3 region: CSATGGYGYTF. The CDR3 DNA reads as TGCAGCGCCACAGGGGGGTATGGCTACACCTTC.

The chain carries TRBV2 and TRBJ2-2, with D perhaps TRBD2 (5 bases). From germline, CDR1 is SNHLY and CDR2 FYNNEI. The CDR3 covers 14 residues. V dropped 7 bases and J dropped 3 bases, with 12 bases sitting between them. CDR3 protein: CASTVTRYTGELFF. Written as DNA, the CDR3 is TGTGCCAGCACTGTAACTAGGTACACCGGGGAGCTGTTTTTT.

This clone showed up just once. This sequence joins TRBV28 and TRBJ1-2; perhaps TRBD1 as D (5 bases). The CDR3 has 15 residues. Trimming removed 7 bases from V and 0 bases from J, with 15 bases in between. Germline loops: CDR1 MDHEN, CDR2 SYDVKM. CDR3 sequence reads: CASTQGQFPNYGYTF. CDR3 coding DNA: TGTGCCAGCACCCAAGGACAATTCCCTAACTATGGCTACACCTTC.

The V call is TRBV3-1 (or the pseudogene TRBV3-2), the J call TRBJ2-1, with D tentatively TRBD1 (6 bases). V lost 6 bases to trimming and J lost 7 bases, with 16 bases between them. The V gene's germline CDR1 is LGHDT and CDR2 YNNKEL (reference sequence). This CDR3 has 14 amino acids. CDR3 nucleotide sequence: TGTGCCAGCAGTCTGGGGCATAGGGGGAATGAGCAGTTCTTC. Its protein is CASSLGHRGNEQFF.

The V call is TRBV12-3 or TRBV12-4, the J call TRBJ2-2; D is unresolved. Trimming cost V 5 bases and J 7 bases, with 8 bases left between them. The CDR3 loop spans 12 amino acids. The CDR3 loop is CASSPRHGELFF. The CDR3 DNA sequence: TGTGCCAGCAGTCCGAGGCACGGGGAGCTGTTTTTT.

Only one count was recorded for this clone. The chain recombines TRBV10-3 with TRBJ1-2, with unresolved D. The CDR3 contains 15 residues. Trimming cost V 0 bases and J 6 bases, with 14 bases left between them. Germline V gives CDR1 ENHRY, CDR2 SYGVKD. CDR3 amino acids: CAISESGIPTNGYTF. The CDR3 nucleotides read TGTGCCATCAGTGAGTCAGGGATTCCCACGAATGGCTACACCTTC.

The V call is TRBV20-1, the J call TRBJ2-3; no firm D call. The germline V and J ends were trimmed by 3 bases and 4 bases, with 20 bases remaining between them. This CDR3 has 16 amino acids. CDR1 DFQATT and CDR2 SNEGSKA come from the germline V gene (reference sequence). The CDR3 is CSASLLLGGVSDTQYF. DNA of the CDR3: TGCAGTGCTAGTCTCTTACTGGGCGGAGTCTCAGATACGCAGTATTTT.

This rearrangement joins TRBV6-5 to TRBJ2-5; 7 positions agree with TRBD1. The CDR3 length is 14 residues. Losses at the gene ends were 10 bases for V and 5 bases for J; bases not matched to a gene: 13. Germline CDR1 and CDR2: MNHEY and SVGAGI. The CDR3 sequence is CATSGQERSETQYF. The DNA of the CDR3 is TGTGCCACCTCTGGACAGGAGCGTTCGGAGACCCAGTACTTC.

The table lists this clone with a count of one. The chain employs TRBV19 and TRBJ2-5; 11 bases align to TRBD2. Trimming at V came to 10 bases and at J to 1 base, leaving 8 bases not matched to a gene. Germline CDR1 and CDR2: LNHDA and SQIVND (reference sequence). The CDR3 has 15 residues. The CDR3 here is CATTRTSGSQETQYF. The CDR3 nucleotides read TGTGCCACCACTCGGACTAGCGGGTCCCAAGAGACCCAGTACTTC.

The V call is TRBV7-2, the J call TRBJ2-7; 9 nucleotides align to TRBD1. V shed 0 bases, J shed 8 bases, and the junction held 11 bases outside the gene matches. Germline assignment: CDR1 SGHTA and CDR2 FQGNSA. The CDR3 contains 16 residues. This CDR3 is CASSLAGVGQGMQQYF. CDR3 in DNA: TGTGCCAGCAGCTTAGCTGGGGTGGGACAGGGTATGCAGCAGTACTTC.

The chain links TRBV10-3 to TRBJ2-2; TRBD1 agrees at 7 bases. V dropped 4 bases and J dropped 4; count of bases not matched to a gene: 6. There are 15 residues in the CDR3. Germline CDR1 is ENHRY and CDR2 is SYGVKD. The CDR3 DNA reads TGTGCCATCAGTGGCCAAACAGGGGTCACCGGGGAGCTGTTTTTT. Its translation: CAISGQTGVTGELFF.

The V and J genes are TRBV4-3 and TRBJ2-5; tentative D call: TRBD1 (5 bases). V shed 2 bases and J shed 1 base, with 11 bases lying between them. Germline assignment: CDR1 LGHNA and CDR2 YSLEER. This CDR3 comprises 15 residues. The CDR3 protein is CASSQRPTAQETQYF. In DNA, the CDR3 is TGCGCCAGCAGCCAACGTCCGACAGCCCAAGAGACCCAGTACTTC.

The rearrangement joins TRBV29-1 to TRBJ1-3, with D unresolved. The CDR3 runs 15 residues. Germline CDR1 reads SQVTM; CDR2 reads ANQGSEA. Trimming took 6 bases from V and 0 from J, leaving 15 bases between them. CDR3 nucleotides: TGCAGCGTCCCCGAGTATGGGCTCTCTGGAAACACCATATATTTT. As protein: CSVPEYGLSGNTIYF.

Only one count was recorded for this clone. This chain joins TRBV5-4 and TRBJ1-4; 7 positions agree with TRBD1. Germline trimming cut 4 bases from V and 5 bases from J; bases unmatched to any gene: 5. The CDR3 totals 14 residues. Germline lookup yields CDR1 SGHNT and CDR2 YYREEE (reference sequence). The CDR3 region is CASSRDSQNEKLFF. The CDR3 DNA follows: TGTGCCAGCAGCCGGGACAGCCAAAATGAAAAACTGTTTTTT.

V usage is TRBV5-6 and J usage is TRBJ2-7; 8 nucleotides agree with TRBD2. The germline gives CDR1 SGHDT, CDR2 YYEEEE. V gave up 2 bases and J gave up 0 bases; unmatched junction bases: 7. The CDR3 length is 16 residues. The CDR3 DNA is TGTGCCAGCAGCTTCAGTGGAACTAGCGGCTCCTACGAGCAGTACTTC. Protein sequence: CASSFSGTSGSYEQYF.

The chain carries TRBV24-1 and TRBJ1-1, with D possibly matching TRBD1 (5 bases). The CDR3 totals 15 residues. The germline gives CDR1 KGHDR, CDR2 SFDVKD. V was trimmed by 6 bases and J by 1 base, leaving 14 bases between them. The CDR3: CATSTSGGGNTEAFF. CDR3 sequence (DNA): TGTGCCACCAGTACATCTGGGGGAGGGAACACTGAAGCTTTCTTT.

This chain connects TRBV18 to TRBJ1-1, with no clear D. This CDR3 spans 16 amino acids. The V end was cut by 2 bases, the J end by 1 base, with 14 bases between. Germline-derived CDR1 and CDR2 are KGHSH and LQKENI. The CDR3 nucleotides read TGTGCCAGCTCACCAAGGCAGGAGCCGGCGAACACTGAAGCTTTCTTT. This codes for CASSPRQEPANTEAFF.

The gene calls are TRBV5-6 and TRBJ1-1, with 7 bases matching TRBD1. The V and J ends lost 4 bases and 2 bases, in that order; junction bases with no gene match: 8. Germline CDR1 SGHDT, CDR2 YYEEEE. The length of the CDR3 is 15 residues. The CDR3 loop reads CASSRQDRSNTEAFF. The CDR3 nucleotides read TGTGCCAGCAGCCGCCAGGACAGGAGCAACACTGAAGCTTTCTTT.

This chain joins TRBV6-6 and TRBJ2-1, with D maybe TRBD2 (6 bases). Germline V gene lookup returns CDR1 MNHNY and CDR2 SVGAGI (reference sequence). This CDR3 comprises 13 residues. V lost 6 bases, J lost 4 bases, and 10 bases lay in between. CDR3 in DNA: TGTGCCAGCAGAGGGACTTCTTACAATGAGCAGTTCTTC. This translates into CASRGTSYNEQFF.

The chain recombines TRBV5-1 with TRBJ2-1, with D possibly matching TRBD2 (5 bases). CDR3 length equals 15 residues. Trimming pared 0 bases from V and 1 base from J, leaving 8 bases between. The germline CDR1 and CDR2 sequences are SGHRS and YFSETQ. The chain's CDR3 is CASSLGGVSYNEQFF. CDR3 nucleotide sequence: TGCGCCAGCAGCTTGGGGGGAGTATCCTACAATGAGCAGTTCTTC.

Regarding this clone: Relative to the germline gene, one junction end is altered; a read error may explain this. The rearrangement uses TRBV18 and TRBJ2-5; either TRBD1 or TRBD2 may fit D (5 bases each). The CDR3 is made up of 15 amino acids. In germline, CDR1 is KGHSH, CDR2 LQKENI. The CDR3 sequence: CASSPPLGVQEAQYF. CDR3 coding DNA: TGTGCCAGCTCACCGCCGTTGGGGGTCCAAGAGGCCCAGTACTTC.

The chain recombines TRBV5-6 with TRBJ1-3, with 8 positions matching TRBD1. Trimming took 4 bases from V and 4 from J; bases not matched to a gene: 7. The length of the CDR3 is 15 residues. Germline V CDR1 and CDR2: SGHDT, YYEEEE. The CDR3 sequence: CASSLTGALGNTIYF. The CDR3 nucleotides are TGTGCCAGCAGCCTGACAGGGGCTCTCGGAAACACCATATATTTT.